Sequencing of this TCR beta chain was carried out in a study of blood T cells in healthy people across ages. Study as a whole: The capture of about one barcoded beta molecule per two T cells was achieved by template switching.

Combining a sample-barcoded 5' primer with a J-beta primer mix, a second PCR ran for about 6 to 12 cycles. Each CDR3 protein is one row after TCRdb ran MiXCR on the 5' RACE reads. The sample holds over 300,000 distinct CDR3 sequences, approximately 47% seen once. The extraction recovered at least 5.5 micrograms of total RNA per sample. This clonotype was sampled from a man between 60 and 75 years old in good health. Sequencing used blood.

The CDR3 bases are TGTGCCAGCAGCCCTACCACCGGGCTTGGCAATGAGCAGTTCTTC. It encodes CASSPTTGLGNEQFF. This chain connects TRBV3-1 to TRBJ2-1; D is unresolved. The V and J ends lost 4 bases and 6 bases respectively, with 16 bases between them. Germline CDR1 reads LGHDT; CDR2 reads YNNKEL (reference sequence). The CDR3 is made up of 15 amino acids.